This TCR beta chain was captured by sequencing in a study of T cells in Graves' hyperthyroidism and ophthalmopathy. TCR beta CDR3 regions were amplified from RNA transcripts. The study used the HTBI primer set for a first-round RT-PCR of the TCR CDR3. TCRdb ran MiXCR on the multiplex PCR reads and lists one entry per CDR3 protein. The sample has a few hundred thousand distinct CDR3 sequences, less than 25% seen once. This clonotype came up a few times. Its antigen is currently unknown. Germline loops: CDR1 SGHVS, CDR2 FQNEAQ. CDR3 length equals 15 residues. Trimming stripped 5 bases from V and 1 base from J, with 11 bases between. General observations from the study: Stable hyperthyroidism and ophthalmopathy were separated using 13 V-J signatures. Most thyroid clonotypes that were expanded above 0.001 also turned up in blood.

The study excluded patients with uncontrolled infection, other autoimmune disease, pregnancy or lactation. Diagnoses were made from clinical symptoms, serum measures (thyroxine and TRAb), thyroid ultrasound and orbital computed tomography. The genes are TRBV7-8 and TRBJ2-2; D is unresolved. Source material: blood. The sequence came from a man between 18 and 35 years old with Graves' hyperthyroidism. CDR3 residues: CASSISRQNTGELFF. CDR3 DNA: TGTGCCAGCAGCATTAGCAGACAGAACACCGGGGAGCTGTTTTTT.